The next 22 T cell receptor beta chains were all read from a single sample in a study of blood T cell repertoires in COVID-19. The method was immunoSEQ multiplex PCR; TCRdb's version includes in-frame clones alone and lacks a portion of them. The sample contains tens of thousands of clones, approximately 80% of which appear only once. Sequenced: peripheral blood. All receptors derive from a human donor in a cohort sampled during active COVID-19.

The gene calls are TRBV28 and TRBJ2-5; TRBD2 matches 8 bases. The germline V gene encodes CDR1 MDHEN and CDR2 SYDVKM. CDR3 length: 15 residues. Unmatched junction bases numbered 7, after V lost 7 bases and J lost 0 bases. CDR3 region: CASTSSGRYQETQYF. Here the CDR3 DNA reads TGTGCCAGCACTTCTAGCGGGCGGTACCAAGAGACCCAGTACTTC.

The chain recombines TRBV28 with TRBJ2-3; TRBD2 is a possible D gene (6 bases). The CDR3 spans 15 residues. V gave up 6 bases and J gave up 2 bases, with 15 bases separating them. Per the germline V gene, CDR1 is MDHEN and CDR2 is SYDVKM. In DNA, the CDR3 is TGTGCCAGCAGCCTGGCGGGGACCTACACAGATACGCAGTATTTT. Translated: CASSLAGTYTDTQYF.

The genes are TRBV6-5 and TRBJ1-6; 7 bases agree with TRBD1. CDR1 MNHEY and CDR2 SVGAGI come from the germline V gene. This CDR3 is built from 15 residues. V trimming: 2 bases; J trimming: 9 bases; junction bases outside the gene matches: 7. In DNA, the CDR3 is TGTGCCAGCAGTTACGTGGCGACAGGGTCTTCACCCCTCCACTTT. Translating gives CASSYVATGSSPLHF.

The gene calls are TRBV6-6 and TRBJ1-2; D uncertain. The ends were cut back, 7 bases at V and 8 bases at J, with 14 bases in the middle. The CDR3 runs to 12 residues. In germline, CDR1 is MNHNY, CDR2 SVGAGI (reference sequence). The CDR3 sequence: CASTTAGNGYTF. In DNA form, the CDR3 reads TGTGCCAGCACCACCGCGGGGAACGGCTACACCTTC.

V gene TRBV11-2 combines with J gene TRBJ1-2, with TRBD1 identical over 9 bases. The V segment lost 1 base and the J segment 6 bases; nucleotides outside the gene matches: 9. Germline values: CDR1 SGHAT, CDR2 FQNNGV. The CDR3 is 16 residues long. The CDR3 is CASSLGRQGGGDGYTF. CDR3 nucleotides: TGTGCCAGCAGCTTAGGGAGACAGGGGGGTGGCGATGGCTACACCTTC. Full variable domain (missing parts from reference TRBV11-2 and TRBJ1-2): EAGVAQSPRYKIIEKRQSVAFWCNPISGHATLYWYQQILGQGPKLLIQFQNNGVVDDSQLPKDRFSAERLKGVDSTLKIQPAKLEDSAVYLCASSLGRQGGGDGYTFGSGTRLTVV.

This rearrangement joins TRBV10-1 to TRBJ2-1, with TRBD2 matching 12 bases. J gave up 8 bases and V 5 bases, and 7 bases lay outside the gene matches. The germline V gene has CDR1 WNHNN and CDR2 SYGVQD (reference sequence). The CDR3 has 15 residues. CDR3 sequence reads: CASSSLAGGRDEQFF. CDR3 bases: TGCGCCAGCAGTTCACTAGCGGGGGGCCGTGATGAGCAGTTCTTC.

This rearrangement joins TRBV9 to TRBJ2-2, with 7 bases matching TRBD2. CDR3 length: 13 residues. Germline V gene sequence: CDR1 SGDLS, CDR2 YYNGEE. Germline trimming cut 2 bases from V and 6 bases from J; bases unmatched to any gene: 1. CDR3 sequence: CASSVREAGELFF. The CDR3 coding sequence is TGTGCCAGCAGCGTCCGGGAGGCCGGGGAGCTGTTTTTT.

The V call is TRBV2, the J call TRBJ2-7; TRBD2 matches at 9 bases. V trimming: 2 bases; J trimming: 3 bases; junction bases outside the gene matches: 5. The germline CDR1 and CDR2 sequences are SNHLY and FYNNEI. CDR3 length equals 15 residues. CDR3 in amino acids: CASSERAGGGYEQYF. CDR3 coding DNA: TGTGCCAGCAGTGAACGCGCGGGAGGGGGCTACGAGCAGTACTTC. The whole variable domain, remainder taken from reference TRBV2 and TRBJ2-7, is EPEVTQTPSHQVTQMGQEVILRCVPISNHLYFYWYRQILGQKVEFLVSFYNNEISEKSEIFDDQFSVERPDGSNFTLKIRSTKLEDSAMYFCASSERAGGGYEQYFGPGTRLTVT.

This chain links TRBV3-1 (or the pseudogene TRBV3-2) with TRBJ2-1; the D gene is possibly TRBD2 (5 bases). The germline V and J ends were trimmed by 6 bases and 2 bases, with 14 bases remaining between them. Germline CDR1 is LGHDT and CDR2 is YNNKEL (reference sequence). The CDR3 totals 15 residues. The chain's CDR3 is CASSLLGETYNEQFF. Written as DNA, the CDR3 is TGTGCCAGCAGTCTCCTGGGAGAGACCTACAATGAGCAGTTCTTC.

The V and J genes are TRBV28 and TRBJ1-3; possibly TRBD1 for D (6 bases). Germline V gives CDR1 MDHEN, CDR2 SYDVKM. This CDR3 has 16 residues. The germline V and J ends were trimmed by 1 base and 3 bases, with 13 bases remaining between them. CDR3 in DNA: TGTGCCAGCAGTTTATTTGGGGGCGGGAGTGGAAACACCATATATTTT. Its translation: CASSLFGGGSGNTIYF.

The chain employs TRBV2 and TRBJ1-1; D remains ambiguous. Germline loops: CDR1 SNHLY, CDR2 FYNNEI. The length of the CDR3 is 12 residues. V gave up 4 bases and J gave up 4 bases, with 7 bases separating them. This CDR3 is CASSVLRTEAFF. DNA of the CDR3: TGTGCCAGCAGTGTTTTGCGCACTGAAGCTTTCTTT.

The chain couples TRBV6-5 to TRBJ2-5, with TRBD1 matching 9 bases. The CDR3 extends over 15 amino acids. The V and J ends lost 2 bases and 5 bases, in that order; junction bases with no gene match: 6. CDR1 MNHEY and CDR2 SVGAGI come from the germline V gene. CDR3 loop: CASSYRPGQGETQYF. CDR3 DNA: TGTGCCAGCAGTTACCGCCCGGGACAGGGCGAGACCCAGTACTTC.

V is TRBV5-1 and J is TRBJ1-2, with D tentatively TRBD1 (5 bases). Germline values: CDR1 SGHRS, CDR2 YFSETQ. The CDR3 sequence is 13 residues long. V gave up 0 bases and J gave up 6 bases, with 9 bases separating them. The CDR3 DNA reads TGCGCCAGCAGCTTGGAGGCAGGGAATGGCTACACCTTC. Its protein is CASSLEAGNGYTF.

The genes are TRBV30 and TRBJ2-1, with D possibly TRBD2 on 6 matching bases. The CDR3 is made up of 19 amino acids. Germline-derived CDR1 and CDR2 are GTSNPN and SVGIG (reference sequence). Trimming removed 0 bases from V and 0 bases from J, with 21 bases in between. CDR3 sequence: CAWSVRAKRDSSSYNEQFF. CDR3 nucleotides: TGTGCCTGGAGTGTACGGGCGAAGAGGGACTCGAGCTCCTACAATGAGCAGTTCTTC.

The rearrangement links TRBV7-9 to TRBJ2-7, with 7 nucleotides matching TRBD2. Looked up from germline, CDR1 is SEHNR and CDR2 is FQNEAQ (reference sequence). The CDR3 spans 13 residues. J gave up 6 bases and V 5 bases, and 7 bases lay outside the gene matches. In DNA form, the CDR3 reads TGTGCCAGCAGCCCAGGACTAGTCGGCGAGCAGTACTTC. Translating it yields CASSPGLVGEQYF. Variable domain in full (rest from reference TRBV7-9 and TRBJ2-7): DTGVSQNPRHKITKRGQNVTFRCDPISEHNRLYWYRQTLGQGPEFLTYFQNEAQLEKSRLLSDRFSAERPKGSFSTLEIQRTEQGDSAMYLCASSPGLVGEQYFGPGTRLTVT.

This clone was seen just once. The chain combines TRBV5-8 with TRBJ2-2; D is possibly TRBD2 (6 bases). V was clipped by 3 bases and J by 3 bases, with 12 bases between them. The CDR3 runs 15 residues. CDR1 SGHTS and CDR2 YDEGEE come from the germline V gene. CDR3 in amino acids: CASSSGTRHTGELFF. The CDR3 region has the DNA TGTGCCAGCAGCTCCGGGACTCGGCACACCGGGGAGCTGTTTTTT.

V and J are TRBV5-1 and TRBJ2-5; 9 bases align to TRBD2. This CDR3 has 15 amino acids. Germline assignment: CDR1 SGHRS and CDR2 YFSETQ. V gave up 4 bases and J gave up 6 bases; unmatched junction bases: 10. The CDR3 bases are TGCGCCAGCAGCCACGATGGCGGGAGGGCCCAGACCCAGTACTTC. This sequence encodes CASSHDGGRAQTQYF.

The V and J genes are TRBV6-5 and TRBJ2-3; D perhaps matches TRBD1 (5 bases). The CDR3 is made up of 15 amino acids. CDR1 and CDR2 (germline): MNHEY, SVGAGI. The V end was cut by 0 bases, the J end by 0 bases, with 7 bases between. The CDR3 sequence: CASSYSTDSTDTQYF. The CDR3 region has the DNA TGTGCCAGCAGTTACTCGACAGACAGCACAGATACGCAGTATTTT.

The V call is TRBV14, the J call TRBJ2-1; 9 bases match TRBD2. The germline V gene encodes CDR1 SGHDN and CDR2 FVKESK. V lost 4 bases, J lost 9 bases, and 10 bases stayed unmatched. This CDR3 spans 15 amino acids. CDR3 coding DNA: TGTGCCAGCAGCCCTCAGGATAGCGGGAGATTTGAGCAGTTCTTC. This gives the protein CASSPQDSGRFEQFF.

This clone was observed a single time. The gene calls are TRBV15 and TRBJ1-3; TRBD1 matches at 8 bases. The ends lost 1 base at V and 0 bases at J; junction bases unmatched: 2. The CDR3 spans 16 residues. From germline, CDR1 is LNHNV and CDR2 YYDKDF (reference sequence). CDR3 residues: CATSRGDRTSGNTIYF. CDR3 sequence (DNA): TGTGCCACCAGCAGAGGGGACAGGACCTCTGGAAACACCATATATTTT.

The chain carries TRBV6-1 and TRBJ1-1; D is undetermined. This CDR3 has 15 residues. The germline V and J ends were trimmed by 3 bases and 0 bases, with 11 bases remaining between them. CDR1 MNHNS and CDR2 SASEGT come from the germline V gene. This chain's CDR3 is CASSEMYGMNTEAFF. The CDR3 nucleotides read TGTGCCAGCAGTGAGATGTACGGGATGAACACTGAAGCTTTCTTT.

The gene calls are TRBV12-3 or TRBV12-4 and TRBJ2-7, with 7 bases lining up with TRBD2. With 6 bases clipped from V and 7 bases from J, the junction kept 9 bases outside the gene matches. This CDR3 contains 13 residues. For the CDR3, the DNA is TGTGCCAGCAGCTCAGGGAGGGTGGGAGAGCAGTACTTC. As protein: CASSSGRVGEQYF.